These 23 T cell receptor beta chains came from one sample sequenced in a study of cytomegalovirus exposure and HLA in healthy donors. PCR primers comprised 60 Vbeta and 13 Jbeta primers. The protocol was immunoSEQ multiplex PCR, while the TCRdb copy is restricted to in-frame clones and leaves out a portion. Of about 160,000 clones listed, roughly 80% are singletons. Sequenced sample: PBMCs. These receptor sequences come from a man aged 50 to 60 in good health and CMV-seropositive.

This chain joins TRBV5-6 and TRBJ1-4; D is unresolved. The CDR3 is 14 residues long. Trimming left V 2 bases short and J 3 bases short, with 8 bases between. Per germline, CDR1 SGHDT and CDR2 YYEEEE. CDR3 sequence reads: CASSFEGANEKLFF. Here the CDR3 DNA reads TGTGCCAGCAGCTTCGAGGGAGCTAATGAAAAACTGTTTTTT. Complete variable domain (other parts from reference TRBV5-6 and TRBJ1-4): DAGVTQSPTHLIKTRGQQVTLRCSPKSGHDTVSWYQQALGQGPQFIFQYYEEEERQRGNFPDRFSGHQFPNYSSELNVNALLLGDSALYLCASSFEGANEKLFFGSGTQLSVL.

This clone was found a few times. The chain joins TRBV27 to TRBJ2-7, with D perhaps matching TRBD1 (6 bases). Trimming pared 2 bases from V and 2 bases from J, leaving 19 bases between. Germline lookup yields CDR1 MNHEY and CDR2 SMNVEV (reference sequence). The length of the CDR3 is 17 residues. CDR3 in DNA: TGTGCCAGCAGTTTAATCCCGACGGACAGTTCTACCTACGAGCAGTACTTC. It is translated as CASSLIPTDSSTYEQYF.

Of note for this clone: Other DNA sequences in this sample translate to the same CDR3. The chain joins TRBV7-9 to TRBJ1-1; D gene unclear. V gave up 4 bases and J gave up 1 base, with 7 bases separating them. The CDR3 covers 13 residues. CDR1 and CDR2 from the germline V gene are SEHNR and FQNEAQ (reference sequence). This CDR3 is CASSSTGNTEAFF. CDR3 in DNA: TGTGCCAGCAGCTCGACGGGGAACACTGAAGCTTTCTTT.

The chain uses TRBV7-2 and TRBJ1-4; 9 nucleotides match TRBD1. CDR1 SGHTA and CDR2 FQGNSA come from the germline V gene. J gave up 7 bases and V 5 bases, and 8 bases lay outside the gene matches. CDR3 length: 15 amino acids. This chain's CDR3 is CASSDTGGWGEKLFF. The CDR3 nucleotides read TGTGCCAGCAGCGACACAGGGGGCTGGGGTGAAAAACTGTTTTTT.

This rearrangement joins TRBV4-2 to TRBJ2-7, with D hard to call. Germline CDR1 and CDR2: LGHNA and YNFKEQ. Trimming cost V 3 bases and J 4 bases, with 10 bases left between them. The length of the CDR3 is 13 residues. The DNA of the CDR3 is TGTGCCAGCAGCCAGAGCGCTGCTTACGAGCAGTACTTC. Translation gives CASSQSAAYEQYF.

This clone came up once. The rearrangement joins TRBV4-1 to TRBJ2-5; TRBD2 agrees at 9 bases. With 5 bases clipped from V and 1 base from J, the junction kept 8 bases outside the gene matches. This CDR3 comprises 16 residues. The germline V gene has CDR1 MGHRA and CDR2 YSYEKL. The CDR3 nucleotides read TGCGCCAGCAGCTCGATCGGGACTAGCAGCCAAGAGACCCAGTACTTC. Amino acids: CASSSIGTSSQETQYF.

The chain couples TRBV6-6 to TRBJ2-1; no firm D call. The CDR3 loop spans 12 amino acids. Germline V gives CDR1 MNHNY, CDR2 SVGAGI (reference sequence). With 5 bases removed from V and 10 bases from J, the gap between germline ends came to 12 bases. The CDR3 DNA reads as TGTGCCAGCAGTCCGGGTAAAGCGGAGCAGTTCTTC. This translates into CASSPGKAEQFF.

The rearrangement joins TRBV4-3 to TRBJ2-7; tentative D call: TRBD2 (7 bases). The germline CDR1 and CDR2 sequences are LGHNA and YSLEER. V lost 0 bases to trimming and J lost 6 bases, with 18 bases between them. This CDR3 contains 16 residues. DNA for the CDR3: TGCGCCAGCAGCCAAGATAGGCAAGGGAGGGGGGTCGAGCAGTACTTC. Translation gives CASSQDRQGRGVEQYF.

The chain uses TRBV28 and TRBJ1-2; the match to TRBD1 covers 8 bases. With 6 bases clipped from V and 2 bases from J, the junction kept 8 bases outside the gene matches. Germline V lookup: CDR1 MDHEN, CDR2 SYDVKM. The CDR3 consists of 15 residues. CDR3 loop: CASSYPTGANYGYTF. The DNA for the CDR3 is TGTGCCAGCAGCTACCCGACAGGGGCCAACTATGGCTACACCTTC.

The rearrangement joins TRBV11-2 to TRBJ2-2; 7 nucleotides line up with TRBD1. The germline V gene has CDR1 SGHAT and CDR2 FQNNGV. The CDR3 runs to 14 residues. V dropped 0 bases and J dropped 6; count of bases not matched to a gene: 1. CDR3 coding DNA: TGTGCCAGCAGCTTAGATCAGGGGGCCGGGGAGCTGTTTTTT. This gives the protein CASSLDQGAGELFF.

The rearrangement uses TRBV6-5 and TRBJ1-1; 9 bases fit TRBD1. The V and J ends lost 6 bases and 10 bases, in that order; junction bases with no gene match: 12. Germline CDR1 is MNHEY and CDR2 is SVGAGI. The CDR3 totals 14 residues. This CDR3 reads CASRPGQGAFGAFF. CDR3 nucleotide sequence: TGTGCCAGCAGGCCGGGACAGGGTGCTTTTGGAGCTTTCTTT.

The V gene is TRBV11-2, the J gene TRBJ2-1, with 12 positions matching TRBD2. V was pared by 0 bases and J by 8 bases, with 8 bases of the junction left unmatched. The CDR3 runs to 17 residues. Germline assignment: CDR1 SGHAT and CDR2 FQNNGV. The CDR3 region has the DNA TGTGCCAGCAGCTTAGAGCTAGCGGGAGGGCCTTGGTATGAGCAGTTCTTC. It codes for CASSLELAGGPWYEQFF.

This chain links TRBV11-2 with TRBJ2-1, with 10 bases fitting TRBD2. The germline V gene has CDR1 SGHAT and CDR2 FQNNGV. The CDR3 length is 13 residues. Here the CDR3 DNA reads TGTGCAAGCGGGAGGGGCTCCTACAATGAGCAGTTCTTC. Its protein is CASGRGSYNEQFF.

This rearrangement joins TRBV5-1 to TRBJ2-5; D is undetermined. The end of the DNA is better explained by TRBJ2-7, so the J call may be wrong. Germline V gives CDR1 SGHRS, CDR2 YFSETQ. The CDR3 has 13 residues. The CDR3 protein is CASSQDLHYEQYF. The CDR3 DNA follows: TGCGCCAGCAGCCAAGATCTCCACTACGAGCAGTACTTC.

This clone was observed once. The chain uses TRBV4-2 and TRBJ2-1; maybe TRBD2 (6 bases). The CDR3 loop spans 15 amino acids. Germline loops: CDR1 LGHNA, CDR2 YNFKEQ. V lost 2 bases and J lost 4, with 12 bases in between. CDR3 coding DNA: TGTGCCAGCAGCCAACTACTAGCAGAATACAATGAGCAGTTCTTC. This codes for CASSQLLAEYNEQFF.

The genes are TRBV18 and TRBJ1-4, with TRBD1 identical over 8 bases. From germline, CDR1 is KGHSH and CDR2 LQKENI. The V segment lost 2 bases and the J segment 3 bases; nucleotides outside the gene matches: 5. The CDR3 loop spans 16 amino acids. The CDR3 sequence: CASSPSTGESNEKLFF. The CDR3 DNA reads TGTGCCAGCTCACCATCGACAGGGGAATCTAATGAAAAACTGTTTTTT. Using reference TRBV18 and TRBJ1-4 for the parts outside the CDR3, the full variable domain is NAGVMQNPRHLVRRRGQEARLRCSPMKGHSHVYWYRQLPEEGLKFMVYLQKENIIDESGMPKERFSAEFPKEGPSILRIQQVVRGDSAAYFCASSPSTGESNEKLFFGSGTQLSVL.

The rearrangement links TRBV14 to TRBJ1-4; D is perhaps TRBD1 (5 bases). Germline CDR1 reads SGHDN; CDR2 reads FVKESK. V was cut by 1 base and J by 4 bases, with 13 bases left in between. There are 16 residues in the CDR3. The CDR3, as DNA: TGTGCCAGCAGCCAAGGGGGGGTCAGCCTTAATGAAAAACTGTTTTTT. Amino acid sequence: CASSQGGVSLNEKLFF.

The V gene is TRBV10-3, the J gene TRBJ1-6, with 7 bases identical to TRBD1. V shed 0 bases, J shed 11 bases, and the junction held 10 bases outside the gene matches. This CDR3 has 16 amino acids. CDR1 and CDR2 from the germline V gene are ENHRY and SYGVKD. The CDR3 loop reads CAISESDRTGGPPLHF. Here the CDR3 DNA reads TGTGCCATCAGTGAGTCGGACAGGACTGGTGGGCCACCCCTCCACTTT.

This clone has only a few counts. The chain employs TRBV6-5 and TRBJ1-1; 10 bases align to TRBD1. The CDR3 is made up of 14 amino acids. V shed 5 bases, J shed 7 bases, and the junction held 7 bases outside the gene matches. Germline loops: CDR1 MNHEY, CDR2 SVGAGI. The CDR3 spells CASSRQGAGNEAFF. CDR3 sequence (DNA): TGTGCCAGCAGTCGACAGGGGGCGGGAAATGAAGCTTTCTTT.

The chain has TRBV11-2 and TRBJ1-3; 7 positions agree with TRBD1. CDR1 SGHAT and CDR2 FQNNGV come from the germline V gene. CDR3 length equals 14 residues. Trimming at V came to 1 base and at J to 4 bases, leaving 1 base not matched to a gene. CDR3 sequence: CASSLGQGGNTIYF. The DNA for the CDR3 is TGTGCCAGCAGCTTAGGACAGGGAGGAAACACCATATATTTT.

This sequence joins TRBV9 and TRBJ1-4, with TRBD1 matching over 7 bases. The CDR3 length is 14 residues. Germline CDR1 SGDLS, CDR2 YYNGEE. After removal of 2 bases from V and 3 bases from J, the junction contained 1 base not matched to a gene. CDR3 sequence (DNA): TGTGCCAGCAGCGTCGGACAGGCTAATGAAAAACTGTTTTTT. Its protein product is CASSVGQANEKLFF.

The rearrangement joins TRBV9 to TRBJ1-1; D not certain. Germline V gene data show CDR1 as SGDLS and CDR2 as YYNGEE. The V and J ends lost 4 bases and 8 bases respectively, with 18 bases between them. CDR3 size: 14 residues. CDR3 nucleotide sequence: TGTGCCAGCAGCCCACCCGTAGGCCAGAGGGAAGCTTTCTTT. Translated, it gives CASSPPVGQREAFF.

The chain is built from TRBV15 and TRBJ1-3; perhaps TRBD1 as D (6 bases). V lost 4 bases to trimming and J lost 2 bases, with 9 bases between them. CDR1 is LNHNV, CDR2 YYDKDF, per germline (reference sequence). The CDR3 has 14 amino acids. The CDR3: CATSTRGTGNTIYF. The CDR3 bases are TGTGCCACCAGCACCAGGGGAACTGGAAACACCATATATTTT.